This T cell receptor beta chain was sequenced in a study of blood T cell repertoires in COVID-19. Whole-study context: Donors in the United States, Italy and Spain gave samples during acute or convalescent COVID-19. Sources were T cells, B-cell-depleted T cells, or PBMCs; the material itself was cDNA or gDNA.

V lost 3 bases, J lost 0 bases, and 9 bases lay in between. CDR1 and CDR2 (germline): SQVTM, ANQGSEA. The CDR3 spans 15 residues. In the authors' workflow: The authors estimated nucleated cell counts from reference gene primer amplification. TCRdb keeps only in-frame clones here, not all; method: immunoSEQ multiplex PCR. The V and J calls and clone size are taken from that table; D and trimming were inferred from the DNA. The sample records about 260,000 clones, around 87% being singletons. This TCR derives from a woman between 45 and 60 years old with acute or convalescent COVID-19. Sequencing was done on a sample of peripheral blood. V and J are TRBV29-1 and TRBJ2-6; unclear D gene. In DNA, the CDR3 is TGCAGCGTTGAGGAGATCTCCTCTGGGGCCAACGTCCTGACTTTC. Translation: CSVEEISSGANVLTF.